This TCR beta chain was observed in a study of T cell changes during pregnancy in multiple sclerosis. The method was immunoSEQ multiplex PCR; TCRdb's version includes in-frame clones alone and lacks a portion of them. This sample has some 46,000 clones, with 80% to 95% found just once. The sequencing input was peripheral blood. This clonotype originated in a female donor with multiple sclerosis, enrolled in a pregnancy study.

CDR3 in DNA: TGCGCCAGCAGATCGGCGGACACCGGGGAGCTGTTTTTT. It encodes CASRSADTGELFF. This chain connects TRBV5-1 to TRBJ2-2; D not certain. The CDR3 length is 13 residues. Deletions cut 5 bases from V and 3 bases from J, with 8 bases between. The germline V gene has CDR1 SGHRS and CDR2 YFSETQ.